The entry below gives a single T cell receptor (beta chain) sequence along with its context. PCR used 60 Vbeta primers and 13 Jbeta primers. Clones were read by immunoSEQ multiplex PCR, and TCRdb kept only the in-frame ones, dropping some. The sample has tens of thousands of clones, roughly 74% seen once. J gave up 6 bases and V 6 bases, and 11 bases lay outside the gene matches. Germline values: CDR1 SNHLY, CDR2 FYNNEI. CDR3 size: 17 residues. The sample belongs to a study of cytomegalovirus exposure and HLA in healthy donors. The sequence came from a man aged 35 to 55 in good health and CMV-seronegative. The rearrangement links TRBV2 to TRBJ2-3; 14 positions agree with TRBD2. The sequenced sample consisted of PBMCs. DNA for the CDR3: TGTGCCAGCAGAGCATTACGACTAGCGGGGGGGCGCGATACGCAGTATTTT. As protein: CASRALRLAGGRDTQYF.